A single sample gave rise to the 21 T cell receptor beta chains below, sequenced in a study of blood T cell repertoires in COVID-19. The assay was immunoSEQ multiplex PCR, and TCRdb's table has in-frame clones only and misses some. The sample includes fewer than 110,000 clones, about 87% seen only once; the top ten take approximately 6.8%. The source material was peripheral blood. The receptor source for this set is a man aged 50 to 59 with active or convalescent COVID-19.

The chain couples TRBV2 to TRBJ2-1, with 9 bases identical to TRBD2. The length of the CDR3 is 15 residues. V gave up 1 base and J gave up 13 bases; unmatched junction bases: 11. Germline assignment: CDR1 SNHLY and CDR2 FYNNEI. CDR3 loop: CASSEGAGGPYPQFF. Written as DNA, the CDR3 is TGTGCCAGCAGTGAAGGGGCGGGAGGGCCTTATCCTCAGTTCTTC.

This clone turned up a few times. The chain uses TRBV6-6 and TRBJ1-1; possible D gene TRBD1, 6 bases. V lost 5 bases and J lost 11, with 15 bases in between. CDR3 length equals 12 residues. Germline V lookup: CDR1 MNHNY, CDR2 SVGAGI (reference sequence). As DNA, the CDR3 is TGTGCCAGCAGTCGGGACACCGAGGCGGCTTTCTTT. It codes for CASSRDTEAAFF.

The CDR3 nucleotides read TGTGCCAGCAGCCAGGGAGCGGGAGGGGGGCTTTACGAGCAGTACTTC. Amino acids: CASSQGAGGGLYEQYF. The chain uses TRBV3-1 (or the pseudogene TRBV3-2) and TRBJ2-7; 10 bases fit TRBD2. V lost 3 bases, J lost 4 bases, and 9 bases stayed unmatched. The CDR3 sequence is 16 residues long. Germline CDR1 and CDR2: LGHDT and YNNKEL (reference sequence).

V gene TRBV5-5 combines with J gene TRBJ2-7; D is unresolved. Germline CDR1 and CDR2: SGHKS and YYEKEE (reference sequence). The CDR3 loop spans 11 amino acids. V was pared by 1 base and J by 7 bases, with 6 bases between. CDR3 coding DNA: TGTGCCAGCAGCTTGCGGGTTGAGCAGTACTTC. It yields the protein CASSLRVEQYF.

This sequence joins TRBV18 and TRBJ2-1; a weak D match, TRBD2 (6 bases). Deletions cut 4 bases from V and 8 bases from J, with 18 bases between. The CDR3 covers 15 residues. CDR1 is KGHSH, CDR2 LQKENI, per germline. The CDR3 DNA reads TGTGCCAGCTCACGCCAAGGCCGGAGGGAGGATGAGCAGTTCTTC. Translation: CASSRQGRREDEQFF.

The rearrangement uses TRBV7-2 and TRBJ1-1; 8 bases agree with TRBD1. V shed 5 bases and J 2 bases; nucleotides not matched to a gene: 7. The CDR3 spans 15 residues. Germline V gene data show CDR1 as SGHTA and CDR2 as FQGNSA. This CDR3 reads CASSLDRGFNTEAFF. CDR3 DNA sequence: TGTGCCAGCAGCCTTGACAGGGGTTTCAACACTGAAGCTTTCTTT.

The rearrangement links TRBV3-1 (or the pseudogene TRBV3-2) to TRBJ1-4; 8 positions agree with TRBD1. This CDR3 contains 13 residues. CDR1 is LGHDT and CDR2 is YNNKEL in the germline V gene (reference sequence). V lost 5 bases to trimming and J lost 14 bases; unmatched junction nucleotides: 10. CDR3 amino acids: CASSTTGASPLFF. The CDR3 DNA reads TGTGCCAGCAGCACGACAGGGGCGTCTCCCCTGTTTTTT.

This chain connects TRBV18 to TRBJ2-2; no clear D gene. Germline V gene sequence: CDR1 KGHSH, CDR2 LQKENI. The CDR3 is 14 amino acids. V was cut by 8 bases and J by 3 bases, with 13 bases left in between. This CDR3 reads CASRLFRDTGELFF. In DNA form, the CDR3 reads TGTGCCAGCCGACTCTTTCGGGACACCGGGGAGCTGTTTTTT.

CDR3 residues: CASSLTALNTEAFF. The CDR3 nucleotides read TGTGCCAGCAGTTTGACTGCTTTGAACACTGAAGCTTTCTTT. J is TRBJ1-1 and V is TRBV7-9, with D hard to call. V was pared by 6 bases and J by 0 bases, with 11 bases between. Germline V gene lookup returns CDR1 SEHNR and CDR2 FQNEAQ (reference sequence). The length of the CDR3 is 14 residues.

The V and J genes are TRBV18 and TRBJ1-6; 7 bases agree with TRBD1. Unmatched junction bases numbered 10, after V lost 5 bases and J lost 9 bases. Germline CDR1 KGHSH, CDR2 LQKENI. The CDR3 sequence is 15 residues long. The CDR3 nucleotides read TGTGCCAGCTCATCCCGGGACAGTGGTGTTTCACCCCTCCACTTT. As protein: CASSSRDSGVSPLHF.

The rearrangement uses TRBV5-1 and TRBJ2-7; the match to TRBD2 covers 9 bases. This CDR3 is 13 amino acids long. Germline V gene lookup returns CDR1 SGHRS and CDR2 YFSETQ. V shed 4 bases and J 7 bases; nucleotides not matched to a gene: 6. This CDR3 is CASSPGTSQEQYF. The CDR3 nucleotides read TGCGCCAGCAGCCCTGGGACTAGCCAAGAGCAGTACTTC.

This clone was detected once. This chain uses TRBV6-6 with TRBJ1-5, with D perhaps TRBD1 (5 bases). This CDR3 is 13 amino acids long. The V end lost 8 bases, the J end lost 5 bases, and 13 bases lay between the germline ends. CDR1 is MNHNY and CDR2 is SVGAGI in the germline V gene (reference sequence). CDR3 DNA sequence: TGTGCCAGCCGACCGGGGGGACATCAGCCCCAGCATTTT. It is translated as CASRPGGHQPQHF.

The V gene is TRBV3-1 (or the pseudogene TRBV3-2), the J gene TRBJ2-2; no definite D call. The CDR3 is 14 residues long. Germline V CDR1 and CDR2: LGHDT, YNNKEL (reference sequence). V shed 3 bases and J shed 3 bases, with 8 bases lying between them. This CDR3 is CASSQLEYTGELFF. The CDR3 region has the DNA TGTGCCAGCAGCCAGCTCGAGTACACCGGGGAGCTGTTTTTT.

This sequence joins TRBV7-8 and TRBJ2-3; D uncertain. V dropped 5 bases and J dropped 5 bases, with 14 bases sitting between them. CDR1 is SGHVS, CDR2 FQNEAQ, per germline. This CDR3 has 14 amino acids. In DNA form, the CDR3 reads TGTGCCAGCAGCCACCGCGAGGTCGGAGATACGCAGTATTTT. Protein: CASSHREVGDTQYF.

The rearrangement uses TRBV19 and TRBJ2-1, with TRBD2 identical over 11 bases. The germline V gene has CDR1 LNHDA and CDR2 SQIVND (reference sequence). The CDR3 consists of 17 residues. V lost 2 bases and J lost 0; bases outside the gene matches: 3. The CDR3 is CASSIIAGGSSYNEQFF. CDR3 DNA sequence: TGTGCCAGTAGTATAATAGCGGGGGGGAGCTCCTACAATGAGCAGTTCTTC.

V is TRBV15 and J is TRBJ1-4; tentative D call: TRBD1 (6 bases). The germline V gene has CDR1 LNHNV and CDR2 YYDKDF (reference sequence). The V and J ends lost 8 bases and 7 bases respectively, with 14 bases between them. This CDR3 is built from 13 residues. The CDR3 coding sequence is TGTGCCACCCACTTGACAGGCCTTGAAAAACTGTTTTTT. Its protein product is CATHLTGLEKLFF.

The chain links TRBV6-1 to TRBJ1-4, with unresolved D. Germline V lookup: CDR1 MNHNS, CDR2 SASEGT. The CDR3 runs to 15 residues. The germline V and J ends were trimmed by 1 base and 0 bases, with 6 bases remaining between them. In DNA, the CDR3 is TGTGCCAGCAGTGAAGGGGCAGCAACTAATGAAAAACTGTTTTTT. Protein: CASSEGAATNEKLFF.

Here the CDR3 DNA reads TGCAGCGTCTACACCGGGGAGCTGTTTTTT. Protein sequence: CSVYTGELFF. The chain has TRBV29-1 and TRBJ2-2; D is uncertain. The CDR3 totals 10 residues. Germline lookup yields CDR1 SQVTM and CDR2 ANQGSEA. Trimming removed 6 bases from V and 3 bases from J, with 2 bases in between.

The chain carries TRBV19 and TRBJ1-1, with 8 bases that match TRBD1. This CDR3 contains 15 residues. V lost 3 bases and J lost 5; bases outside the gene matches: 8. Germline values: CDR1 LNHDA, CDR2 SQIVND (reference sequence). CDR3 sequence (DNA): TGTGCCAGTAGTATCCACGGACAGGGAAGTACTGAAGCTTTCTTT. Protein sequence: CASSIHGQGSTEAFF.

The rearrangement uses TRBV11-2 and TRBJ2-1, with 9 bases that match TRBD1. There are 15 residues in the CDR3. V shed 5 bases and J 4 bases; nucleotides not matched to a gene: 6. Germline lookup yields CDR1 SGHAT and CDR2 FQNNGV. In DNA, the CDR3 is TGTGCCAGCAGCAACTGGGACAGGGAGTACAATGAGCAGTTCTTC. It specifies CASSNWDREYNEQFF.

The chain has TRBV4-1 and TRBJ2-7, with D unclear. Germline V gene lookup returns CDR1 MGHRA and CDR2 YSYEKL. CDR3 length: 11 residues. Trimming took 1 base from V and 8 from J, leaving 6 bases between them. CDR3 sequence reads: CASSQASQQYF. The CDR3 DNA sequence: TGCGCCAGCAGCCAAGCGTCCCAGCAGTACTTC.